A single sample gave rise to the 30 T cell receptor beta chains below, sequenced in a study of control samples from healthy donors and cancer patients. The table came from immunoSEQ multiplex PCR; TCRdb's copy has only in-frame clones and leaves some out. The sample gives 100,000 to 150,000 clones, around 90% of which show up once; less than 7% is in the top ten. The sequencing input was blood. These receptors all come from a man between 18 and 35 years old in good health.

The chain is built from TRBV19 and TRBJ1-2; no definite D call. This CDR3 region has 13 residues. CDR1 is LNHDA, CDR2 SQIVND, per germline (reference sequence). Between the trimmed V and J ends, which lost 5 bases and 5 bases, there was a span of 12 bases. CDR3 loop: CASSPGFLYGYTF. Written as DNA, the CDR3 is TGTGCCAGTAGTCCCGGATTTCTTTATGGCTACACCTTC.

The chain combines TRBV5-5 with TRBJ2-3, with TRBD2 matching 8 bases. Germline V CDR1 and CDR2: SGHKS, YYEKEE (reference sequence). V lost 1 base and J lost 1; bases outside the gene matches: 2. The CDR3 runs to 15 residues. CDR3 nucleotides: TGTGCCAGCAGCTTGCTGCGGGGGGGCACAGATACGCAGTATTTT. It codes for CASSLLRGGTDTQYF.

The CDR3 loop is CASSLRGATNEKLFF. For the CDR3, the DNA is TGTGCCAGCAGCTTAAGAGGGGCAACTAATGAAAAACTGTTTTTT. The chain uses TRBV7-6 and TRBJ1-4; D is possibly TRBD1 (5 bases). The V end lost 2 bases, the J end lost 0 bases, and 7 bases lay between the germline ends. Germline assignment: CDR1 SGHVS and CDR2 FNYEAQ. The CDR3 has 15 residues.

The genes are TRBV9 and TRBJ2-7; perhaps D is TRBD1 or TRBD2 (5 bases each). Germline V CDR1 and CDR2: SGDLS, YYNGEE. The CDR3 totals 16 residues. The V gene lost 3 bases and the J gene lost 2 bases, with 18 bases spanning the gap. CDR3 DNA: TGTGCCAGCAGCGCCCGTTGGGACGGATCAACCTACGAGCAGTACTTC. Protein: CASSARWDGSTYEQYF.

The chain employs TRBV5-6 and TRBJ2-1; no clear D gene. V lost 1 base to trimming and J lost 4 bases, with 3 bases between them. There are 12 residues in the CDR3. In germline, CDR1 is SGHDT, CDR2 YYEEEE. The CDR3 DNA reads as TGTGCCAGCAGCTTGCGGTACAATGAGCAGTTCTTC. This codes for CASSLRYNEQFF.

The chain employs TRBV7-9 and TRBJ2-1; D may be TRBD1 or TRBD2 (5 bases each). In germline, CDR1 is SEHNR, CDR2 FQNEAQ (reference sequence). The V end lost 1 base, the J end lost 4 bases, and 11 bases lay between the germline ends. The CDR3 contains 15 residues. The CDR3 nucleotides read TGTGCCAGCAGCTTAGGAATGGGGGTTTACAATGAGCAGTTCTTC. It specifies CASSLGMGVYNEQFF.

The J gene is TRBJ1-3, the V gene TRBV18; D uncertain. Trimming took 2 bases from V and 7 from J, leaving 12 bases between them. CDR3 length: 14 residues. The germline V gene has CDR1 KGHSH and CDR2 LQKENI. The CDR3 sequence is CASSPEAPVNTIYF. The CDR3 region has the DNA TGTGCCAGCTCACCAGAGGCCCCAGTGAACACCATATATTTT. Full variable domain (missing parts from reference TRBV18 and TRBJ1-3): NAGVMQNPRHLVRRRGQEARLRCSPMKGHSHVYWYRQLPEEGLKFMVYLQKENIIDESGMPKERFSAEFPKEGPSILRIQQVVRGDSAAYFCASSPEAPVNTIYFGEGSWLTVV.

V and J are TRBV9 and TRBJ2-2; D call uncertain. V lost 3 bases and J lost 7, with 7 bases in between. Germline CDR1 SGDLS, CDR2 YYNGEE. CDR3 length equals 12 residues. This CDR3 is CASSASVGELFF. Written as DNA, the CDR3 is TGTGCCAGCAGCGCCTCAGTCGGGGAGCTGTTTTTT.

The V and J genes are TRBV10-2 and TRBJ2-7, with TRBD1 matching 7 bases. The germline gives CDR1 WSHSY, CDR2 SAAADI. Trimming took 6 bases from V and 5 from J; bases not matched to a gene: 10. This CDR3 comprises 14 residues. The CDR3 here is CASRDTQGMHEQYF. The CDR3 DNA reads as TGCGCCAGCAGAGACACACAGGGGATGCACGAGCAGTACTTC.

The chain has TRBV7-6 and TRBJ1-2, with D tentatively TRBD1 (5 bases). This CDR3 is built from 16 residues. V dropped 5 bases and J dropped 0 bases, with 16 bases sitting between them. Germline V gene lookup returns CDR1 SGHVS and CDR2 FNYEAQ. CDR3 in DNA: TGTGCCAGCAGCCCAAAAGTGGGGGGTCCTAACTATGGCTACACCTTC. This sequence encodes CASSPKVGGPNYGYTF.

This chain joins TRBV13 and TRBJ1-3; 8 bases fit TRBD1. Per germline, CDR1 PRHDT and CDR2 FYEKMQ (reference sequence). The CDR3 spans 19 residues. J was trimmed by 0 bases and V by 3 bases; bases with no gene match: 13. This chain's CDR3 is CASSLSGQGIPSSGNTIYF. The CDR3 DNA follows: TGTGCCAGCAGCTTGTCCGGACAGGGCATCCCGAGCTCTGGAAACACCATATATTTT.

The chain has TRBV4-1 and TRBJ1-1, with D possibly matching TRBD1 (6 bases). Trimming took off 0 bases at V and 11 bases at J, with 10 bases between the two ends. Germline V gives CDR1 MGHRA, CDR2 YSYEKL. This CDR3 spans 12 amino acids. CDR3: CASSQDQGMAFF. CDR3 bases: TGCGCCAGCAGCCAAGATCAGGGGATGGCTTTCTTT.

The sample holds one count of this clone. The J gene is TRBJ1-6, the V gene TRBV6-5; D is undetermined. V was cut by 7 bases and J by 0 bases, with 10 bases left in between. The CDR3 sequence is 15 residues long. Germline loops: CDR1 MNHEY, CDR2 SVGAGI. The CDR3 DNA sequence: TGTGCCAGCACCCCTTCCAGCTCCTATAATTCACCCCTCCACTTT. It is translated as CASTPSSSYNSPLHF.

The chain employs TRBV30 and TRBJ2-7; D perhaps matches TRBD1 (6 bases). V lost 5 bases and J lost 5, with 13 bases in between. The CDR3 has 12 amino acids. The V gene's germline CDR1 is GTSNPN and CDR2 SVGIG (reference sequence). The CDR3 spells CAWGDTWDEQYF. The CDR3 nucleotides read TGTGCCTGGGGGGACACCTGGGACGAGCAGTACTTC.

The chain combines TRBV7-3 with TRBJ2-3, with 9 positions matching TRBD2. The V gene's germline CDR1 is SGHTA and CDR2 FQGTGA. The CDR3 is 18 amino acids. The junction had 10 bases not matched to a gene; V was cut back by 0 bases and J by 3 bases. The CDR3 nucleotides are TGTGCCAGCAGCTTAACCATTGAGGCGGGGGGGCCGACAGATACGCAGTATTTT. It translates to CASSLTIEAGGPTDTQYF.

The chain employs TRBV5-1 and TRBJ2-6; D remains ambiguous. Between the trimmed V and J ends, which lost 4 bases and 0 bases, there was a span of 8 bases. The CDR3 loop spans 15 amino acids. Germline-derived CDR1 and CDR2 are SGHRS and YFSETQ. In nucleotides, the CDR3 is TGCGCCAGCAGCCTCAGGAGCTCTGGGGCCAACGTCCTGACTTTC. It is translated as CASSLRSSGANVLTF. The variable domain in full, completed from reference TRBV5-1 and TRBJ2-6, reads KAGVTQTPRYLIKTRGQQVTLSCSPISGHRSVSWYQQTPGQGLQFLFEYFSETQRNKGNFPGRFSGRQFSNSRSEMNVSTLELGDSALYLCASSLRSSGANVLTFGAGSRLTVL.

A single count supports this clone. The chain combines TRBV9 with TRBJ2-5; the D gene is possibly TRBD1 (6 bases). CDR1 is SGDLS and CDR2 is YYNGEE in the germline V gene. The CDR3 has 14 amino acids. With 0 bases removed from V and 4 bases from J, the gap between germline ends came to 10 bases. The CDR3: CASSVEGVGETQYF. CDR3 coding DNA: TGTGCCAGCAGCGTAGAGGGGGTTGGAGAGACCCAGTACTTC.

This chain connects TRBV6-4 to TRBJ2-2; 10 bases fit TRBD1. V lost 2 bases to trimming and J lost 5 bases; unmatched junction nucleotides: 8. The CDR3 consists of 17 residues. Germline values: CDR1 MRHNA, CDR2 SNTAGT. DNA of the CDR3: TGTGCCAGCAGTGACCCAGGTTGGGACAGGGGAACCGGGGAGCTGTTTTTT. Its protein product is CASSDPGWDRGTGELFF.

V gene TRBV7-6 combines with J gene TRBJ2-3; D gene ambiguous. The CDR3 runs 11 residues. With 4 bases removed from V and 8 bases from J, the gap between germline ends came to 7 bases. Germline V lookup: CDR1 SGHVS, CDR2 FNYEAQ. The CDR3 protein is CASSSRGTQYF. The CDR3, as DNA: TGTGCCAGCAGCTCCAGAGGTACGCAGTATTTT.

This rearrangement joins TRBV7-9 to TRBJ2-7, with D possibly TRBD2 on 6 matching bases. V lost 4 bases and J lost 0, with 13 bases in between. This CDR3 has 15 residues. Germline lookup yields CDR1 SEHNR and CDR2 FQNEAQ (reference sequence). DNA for the CDR3: TGTGCCAGCAGCTCGGGAGTCTCAACCTCCTACGAGCAGTACTTC. This sequence encodes CASSSGVSTSYEQYF.

The V gene is TRBV6-1, the J gene TRBJ1-4; D unclear. The CDR3 consists of 16 residues. The germline V and J ends were trimmed by 4 bases and 4 bases, with 16 bases remaining between them. Germline CDR1 MNHNS, CDR2 SASEGT. In DNA, the CDR3 is TGTGCCAGCAGTGCCGAAGAGGGTGCGGGTAATGAAAAACTGTTTTTT. Residues: CASSAEEGAGNEKLFF.

The rearrangement uses TRBV7-9 and TRBJ1-1; 7 nucleotides match TRBD1. Germline trimming cut 5 bases from V and 5 bases from J; bases unmatched to any gene: 5. Germline CDR1 is SEHNR and CDR2 is FQNEAQ (reference sequence). This CDR3 contains 13 residues. CDR3 DNA sequence: TGTGCCAGCAGCGGGGACAGTTGGACTGAAGCTTTCTTT. It codes for CASSGDSWTEAFF.

This chain links TRBV7-2 with TRBJ2-7; possibly TRBD2 for D (5 bases). The V end was cut by 0 bases, the J end by 2 bases, with 8 bases between. The CDR3 sequence is 14 residues long. CDR1 and CDR2 from the germline V gene are SGHTA and FQGNSA. The CDR3 DNA reads as TGTGCCAGCAGCTTAGCGAGGGAAACCTACGAGCAGTACTTC. Residues: CASSLARETYEQYF.

CDR3 bases: TGTGCCAGCAGCTTCAGGGGCCCCCAATATGGCTACACCTTC. This gives the protein CASSFRGPQYGYTF. The chain has TRBV11-2 and TRBJ1-2; D is possibly TRBD1 (6 bases). The CDR3 is made up of 14 amino acids. Germline loops: CDR1 SGHAT, CDR2 FQNNGV. V was clipped by 3 bases and J by 5 bases, with 13 bases between them.

This clone was counted only a few times. This chain joins TRBV2 and TRBJ2-1; D is tentatively TRBD1 or TRBD2 (7 bases each). CDR1 and CDR2 (germline): SNHLY, FYNNEI. Trimming left V 8 bases short and J 7 bases short, with 18 bases between. The CDR3 has 14 amino acids. The CDR3 sequence is CASPWEGAPNEQFF. The CDR3 DNA sequence: TGTGCCAGCCCCTGGGAGGGGGCGCCTAATGAGCAGTTCTTC.

The chain couples TRBV7-9 to TRBJ1-6; D gene uncertain. The CDR3 consists of 16 residues. The V gene lost 2 bases and the J gene lost 6 bases, with 14 bases spanning the gap. Per the germline V gene, CDR1 is SEHNR and CDR2 is FQNEAQ (reference sequence). In DNA, the CDR3 is TGTGCCAGCAGCTTAATCGGTCACGTACTTAATTCACCCCTCCACTTT. Protein product: CASSLIGHVLNSPLHF. The full variable domain, completed using reference TRBV7-9 and TRBJ1-6, is DTGVSQNPRHKITKRGQNVTFRCDPISEHNRLYWYRQTLGQGPEFLTYFQNEAQLEKSRLLSDRFSAERPKGSFSTLEIQRTEQGDSAMYLCASSLIGHVLNSPLHFGNGTRLTVT.

The rearrangement joins TRBV27 to TRBJ2-1; 9 bases map to TRBD1. The trim removed 8 bases at V and 4 bases at J, leaving 9 bases unmatched. CDR1 and CDR2 (germline): MNHEY, SMNVEV (reference sequence). The CDR3 runs to 15 residues. CDR3 DNA sequence: TGTGCCAGCCGGCCCCCTGGACAGGGGTACAATGAGCAGTTCTTC. Amino acids: CASRPPGQGYNEQFF.

The V call is TRBV7-9, the J call TRBJ2-7; D gene uncertain. This CDR3 is built from 16 residues. Per the germline V gene, CDR1 is SEHNR and CDR2 is FQNEAQ (reference sequence). V shed 0 bases and J shed 3 bases, with 15 bases lying between them. The CDR3 sequence is CASSLAGQVNRYEQYF. In nucleotides, the CDR3 is TGTGCCAGCAGCTTAGCTGGCCAGGTGAACCGCTACGAGCAGTACTTC.

The J gene is TRBJ2-7, the V gene TRBV27; 7 nucleotides match TRBD1. The CDR3 is made up of 18 amino acids. The ends lost 3 bases at V and 4 bases at J; junction bases unmatched: 18. Germline V gene lookup returns CDR1 MNHEY and CDR2 SMNVEV (reference sequence). CDR3 protein: CASSFHPFGRQGPYEQYF. In nucleotides, the CDR3 is TGTGCCAGCAGTTTCCACCCTTTCGGAAGACAGGGTCCTTACGAGCAGTACTTC.

The CDR3 DNA is TGTGCCAGCAGCCCCTCACCCGACAGGGTGGCCTACGAGCAGTACTTC. This encodes CASSPSPDRVAYEQYF. V is TRBV11-1 and J is TRBJ2-7; 7 bases line up with TRBD1. From germline, CDR1 is SGHAT and CDR2 FQDESV (reference sequence). V lost 5 bases, J lost 2 bases, and 12 bases stayed unmatched. CDR3 length: 16 amino acids.